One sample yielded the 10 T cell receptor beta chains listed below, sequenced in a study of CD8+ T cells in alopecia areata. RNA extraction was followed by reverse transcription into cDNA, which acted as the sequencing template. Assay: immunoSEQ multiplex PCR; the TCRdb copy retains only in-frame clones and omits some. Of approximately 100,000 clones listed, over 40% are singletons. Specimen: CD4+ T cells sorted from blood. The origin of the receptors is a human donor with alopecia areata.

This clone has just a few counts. The CDR3 DNA follows: TGTGCCACCAAACAGGCGGAGGTCCAAGAGACCCAGTACTTC. The encoded protein is CATKQAEVQETQYF. This sequence joins TRBV15 and TRBJ2-5; D tentatively fits TRBD1 or TRBD2 (5 bases each). Trimming took 7 bases from V and 1 from J, leaving 13 bases between them. CDR1 and CDR2 (germline): LNHNV, YYDKDF (reference sequence). The CDR3 extends over 14 amino acids.

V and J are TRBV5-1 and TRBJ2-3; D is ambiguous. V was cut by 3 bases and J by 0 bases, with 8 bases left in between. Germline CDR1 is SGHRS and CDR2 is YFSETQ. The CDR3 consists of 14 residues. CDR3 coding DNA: TGCGCCAGCAGCTCCTCCACCAGCACAGATACGCAGTATTTT. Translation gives CASSSSTSTDTQYF.

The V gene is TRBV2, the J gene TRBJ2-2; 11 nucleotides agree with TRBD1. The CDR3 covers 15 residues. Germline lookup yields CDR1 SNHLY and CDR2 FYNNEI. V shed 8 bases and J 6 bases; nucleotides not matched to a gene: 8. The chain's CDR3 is CASLPRTGGSGELFF. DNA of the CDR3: TGTGCCAGCCTACCAAGGACAGGGGGCTCCGGGGAGCTGTTTTTT.

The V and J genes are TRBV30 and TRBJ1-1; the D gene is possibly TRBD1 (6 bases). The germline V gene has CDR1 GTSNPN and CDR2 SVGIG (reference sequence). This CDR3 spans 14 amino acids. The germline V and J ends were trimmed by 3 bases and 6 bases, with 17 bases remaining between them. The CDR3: CAWSVDRSLAEAFF. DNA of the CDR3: TGTGCCTGGAGCGTCGACAGGAGTTTAGCTGAAGCTTTCTTT.

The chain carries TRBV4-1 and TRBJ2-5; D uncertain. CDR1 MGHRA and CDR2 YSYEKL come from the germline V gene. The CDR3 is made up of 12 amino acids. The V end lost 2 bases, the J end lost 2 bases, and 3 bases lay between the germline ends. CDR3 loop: CASSQPQETQYF. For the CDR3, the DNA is TGCGCCAGCAGCCAACCTCAAGAGACCCAGTACTTC.

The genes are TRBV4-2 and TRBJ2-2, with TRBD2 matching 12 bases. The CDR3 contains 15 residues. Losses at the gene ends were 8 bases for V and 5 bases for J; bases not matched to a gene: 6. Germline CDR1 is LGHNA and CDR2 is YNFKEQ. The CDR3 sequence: CASAPLAGGTGELFF. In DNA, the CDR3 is TGTGCCAGCGCGCCACTAGCGGGAGGTACCGGGGAGCTGTTTTTT.

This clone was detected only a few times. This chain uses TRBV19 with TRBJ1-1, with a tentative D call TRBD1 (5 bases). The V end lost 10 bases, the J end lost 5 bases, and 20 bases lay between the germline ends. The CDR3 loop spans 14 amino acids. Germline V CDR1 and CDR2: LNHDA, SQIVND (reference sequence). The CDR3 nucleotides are TGTGCCACCGACCCCGGGGGAGGCTCGACTGAAGCTTTCTTT. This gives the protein CATDPGGGSTEAFF.

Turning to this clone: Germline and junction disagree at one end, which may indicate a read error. As DNA, the CDR3 is TGCAGCGTAGAAGAGCGACAAGAGACCCAGTACTTC. Amino acids: CSVEERQETQYF. The chain is built from TRBV29-1 and TRBJ2-5; no firm D call. Germline CDR1 and CDR2: SQVTM and ANQGSEA. The CDR3 sequence is 12 residues long.

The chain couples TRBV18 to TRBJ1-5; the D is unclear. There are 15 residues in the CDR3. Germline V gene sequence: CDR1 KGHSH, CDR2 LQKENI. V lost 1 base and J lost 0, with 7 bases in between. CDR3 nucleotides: TGTGCCAGCTCACCACAGGGAAATAGCAATCAGCCCCAGCATTTT. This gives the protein CASSPQGNSNQPQHF.

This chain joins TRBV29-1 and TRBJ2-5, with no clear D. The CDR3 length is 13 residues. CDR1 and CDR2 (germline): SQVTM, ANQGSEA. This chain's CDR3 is CTVYSPIVETQYF. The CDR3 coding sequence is TGCACCGTGTACAGCCCCATCGTTGAGACCCAGTACTTC.